These 9 T cell receptor beta chains share one sample of origin, sequenced in a study of CD8+ T cells in alopecia areata. The authors extracted RNA and reverse transcribed it into cDNA as the sequencing template. Some clones are missing from TCRdb's copy, which holds only in-frame ones; the method was immunoSEQ multiplex PCR. The table has about 3,600 clones, roughly 70% seen once. Treatment defined: oral pan-JAK inhibitor, 5-10 mg twice daily. As part of sample collection, lesional scalp punch biopsies and peripheral blood were taken from alopecia areata patients. The material sequenced was skin, taken at week 24, from a patient treated with tofacitinib. These receptors were obtained from a human donor with alopecia areata.

The chain has TRBV5-1 and TRBJ1-4; D is possibly TRBD1 (5 bases). V was cut by 4 bases and J by 4 bases, with 14 bases left in between. The CDR3 has 15 amino acids. Germline V gives CDR1 SGHRS, CDR2 YFSETQ. The CDR3: CASSLSGGFNEKLFF. For the CDR3, the DNA is TGCGCCAGCAGCCTTAGCGGGGGATTTAATGAAAAACTGTTTTTT. The variable domain in full, with the rest retrieved from reference TRBV5-1 and TRBJ1-4, is KAGVTQTPRYLIKTRGQQVTLSCSPISGHRSVSWYQQTPGQGLQFLFEYFSETQRNKGNFPGRFSGRQFSNSRSEMNVSTLELGDSALYLCASSLSGGFNEKLFFGSGTQLSVL.

This clone was seen more than once but under ten times. The chain recombines TRBV19 with TRBJ1-5, with D perhaps matching TRBD1 (6 bases). The CDR3 sequence is 17 residues long. Trimming stripped 6 bases from V and 0 bases from J, with 18 bases between. Germline V gives CDR1 LNHDA, CDR2 SQIVND (reference sequence). CDR3 sequence reads: CASSRSGAANSNQPQHF. The CDR3 coding sequence is TGTGCCAGTAGCCGATCGGGGGCAGCGAATAGCAATCAGCCCCAGCATTTT. Complete variable domain (other parts from reference TRBV19 and TRBJ1-5): DGGITQSPKYLFRKEGQNVTLSCEQNLNHDAMYWYRQDPGQGLRLIYYSQIVNDFQKGDIAEGYSVSREKKESFPLTVTSAQKNPTAFYLCASSRSGAANSNQPQHFGDGTRLSIL.

The CDR3: CASSLERGTQYF. CDR3 DNA: TGTGCCAGCAGCTTAGAAAGGGGGACCCAGTACTTC. This chain links TRBV7-9 with TRBJ2-5; possibly TRBD1 for D (5 bases). V lost 1 base, J lost 7 bases, and 7 bases lay in between. The CDR3 is 12 amino acids. Per the germline V gene, CDR1 is SEHNR and CDR2 is FQNEAQ (reference sequence).

The rearrangement uses TRBV30 and TRBJ1-1; the D gene is possibly TRBD1 (5 bases). The V and J ends lost 0 bases and 4 bases respectively, with 9 bases between them. CDR1 and CDR2 (germline): GTSNPN, SVGIG (reference sequence). This CDR3 comprises 13 residues. The CDR3 bases are TGTGCCTGGAGTGTACTTAGGGGCACTGAAGCTTTCTTT. Encoded protein: CAWSVLRGTEAFF.

V and J are TRBV27 and TRBJ1-4; D gene ambiguous. V shed 4 bases and J shed 5 bases, with 14 bases lying between them. The CDR3 has 15 amino acids. The germline V gene encodes CDR1 MNHEY and CDR2 SMNVEV (reference sequence). In DNA form, the CDR3 reads TGTGCCAGCAGTTCTCTACTGACCGAGAATGAAAAACTGTTTTTT. Protein product: CASSSLLTENEKLFF.

V is TRBV25-1 and J is TRBJ1-2; TRBD1 is a possible D gene (5 bases). The CDR3 is made up of 15 amino acids. V lost 3 bases, J lost 3 bases, and 14 bases lay in between. Germline V gene data show CDR1 as MGHDK and CDR2 as SYGVNS. Here the CDR3 reads CASSDNVGLHYGYTF. CDR3 in DNA: TGTGCCAGCAGTGACAATGTGGGGCTTCACTATGGCTACACCTTC.

Remarks on this clone: At one end, the junction sequence differs from germline, possibly due to a read error. The chain links TRBV12-5 to TRBJ1-2; D gene uncertain. Germline V lookup: CDR1 LGHNT, CDR2 FRNRAP. The CDR3 runs to 14 residues. CDR3 sequence: CTSGLVLGTYGYTF. The CDR3 coding sequence is TGTACTAGTGGTTTGGTACTGGGCACCTATGGCTACACCTTC.

The chain couples TRBV7-2 to TRBJ1-3; D unclear. Germline assignment: CDR1 SGHTA and CDR2 FQGNSA. The CDR3 has 16 residues. Trimming stripped 2 bases from V and 0 bases from J, with 11 bases between. The CDR3 region is CASSLIGPSSGNTIYF. As DNA, the CDR3 is TGTGCCAGCAGCTTAATCGGACCTAGCTCTGGAAACACCATATATTTT.

The rearrangement links TRBV10-3 to TRBJ2-3; unclear D gene. The germline V and J ends were trimmed by 7 bases and 2 bases, with 19 bases remaining between them. This CDR3 is built from 16 residues. CDR1 and CDR2 from the germline V gene are ENHRY and SYGVKD. In DNA form, the CDR3 reads TGTGCCATCACGGCAGGCCCTGCTCCATTCACAGATACGCAGTATTTT. It translates to CAITAGPAPFTDTQYF.